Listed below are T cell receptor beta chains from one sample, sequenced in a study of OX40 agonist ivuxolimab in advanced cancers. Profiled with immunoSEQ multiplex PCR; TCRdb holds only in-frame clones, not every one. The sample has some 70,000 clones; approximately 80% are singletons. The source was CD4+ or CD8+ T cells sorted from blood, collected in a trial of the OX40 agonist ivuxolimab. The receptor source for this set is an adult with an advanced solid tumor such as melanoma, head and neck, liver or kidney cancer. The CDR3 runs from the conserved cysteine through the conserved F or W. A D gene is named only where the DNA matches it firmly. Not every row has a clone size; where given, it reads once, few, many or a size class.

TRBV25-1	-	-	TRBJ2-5	TGTGCCAGCAGTGCCCGGGACGGGATACGCGGGACCCAGTACTTC	CASSARDGIRGTQYF
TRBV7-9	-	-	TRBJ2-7	TGTGCCAGCAGCTTGCTGTACGAGCAGTACTTC	CASSLLYEQYF
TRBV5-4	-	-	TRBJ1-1	TGTGCCAGCAGCCTCAGGACAGCTGAAGCTTTCTTT	CASSLRTAEAFF
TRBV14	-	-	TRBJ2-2	TGTGCCAGCAGCCAAAAATCCGGGGAGCTGTTTTTT	CASSQKSGELFF
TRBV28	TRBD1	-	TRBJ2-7	TGTGCCAGCAGCCTTCCGGGACAGGGAACCTACGAGCAGTACTTC	CASSLPGQGTYEQYF
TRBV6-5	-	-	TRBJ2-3	TGTGCCAGCAGTTCCCCGGGCGTCCCGTACACAGATACGCAGTATTTT	CASSSPGVPYTDTQYF
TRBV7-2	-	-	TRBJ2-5	TGTGCCAGCAGCTTAGCTCCGGGACGTCAAGAGACCCAGTACTTC	CASSLAPGRQETQYF
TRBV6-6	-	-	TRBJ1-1	TGTGCCAGCAGTTCCCCGAAGGGGCGTGATACTGAAGCTTTCTTT	CASSSPKGRDTEAFF
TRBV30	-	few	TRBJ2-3	TGTGCCTGGAGGATGGACACAGATACGCAGTATTTT	CAWRMDTDTQYF
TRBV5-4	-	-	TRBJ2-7	TGTGCCAGCAGCCACGGACAGTTTCGGTACGAGCAGTACTTC	CASSHGQFRYEQYF
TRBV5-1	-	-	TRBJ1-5	TGCGCCAGCAGCTTGGGGAGGTACAGTGCCCTGGGGAATCAGCCCCAGCATTTT	CASSLGRYSALGNQPQHF
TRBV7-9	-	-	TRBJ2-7	TGTGCCAGCAGCTTAGCGCGGCGGGGCTTCTCCTACGAGCAGTACTTC	CASSLARRGFSYEQYF
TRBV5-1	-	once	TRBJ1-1	TGCGCCAGCAGCTTGGTTGTCAGCCCCTTTGAAGCTTTCTTT	CASSLVVSPFEAFF
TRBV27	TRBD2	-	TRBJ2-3	TGTGCCAGCAATAAACTAGCGGGGGACACAGATACGCAGTATTTT	CASNKLAGDTDTQYF
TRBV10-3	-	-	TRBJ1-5	TGTGCCATCAGCGGGAGTAGGCAGGGACTGAGCAATCAGCCCCAGCATTTT	CAISGSRQGLSNQPQHF
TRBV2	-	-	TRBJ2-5	TGTGCCAGCACTAGAGACAGTGGAGAGACCCAGTACTTC	CASTRDSGETQYF
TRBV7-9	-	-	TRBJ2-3	TGTGCCAGCAGCCGAAACCAGGGGCAAGATACGCAGTATTTT	CASSRNQGQDTQYF
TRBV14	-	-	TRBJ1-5	TGTGCCAGCAGCCAAGGCCTAGGACGCCCCCAGCATTTT	CASSQGLGRPQHF
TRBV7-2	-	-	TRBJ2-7	TGTGCCAGCAGCTTAGGGCTAGCTGCCAACGAGCAGTACTTC	CASSLGLAANEQYF
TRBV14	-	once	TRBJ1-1	TGTGCCAGCAGCCAAGTAGGAGGGGGGGGTCGGCAGAACACTGAAGCTTTCTTT	CASSQVGGGGRQNTEAFF
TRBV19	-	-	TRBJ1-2	TGTGCCAGTAGTATTGCCCGACGCGGGGGCGCTAACTATGGCTACACCTTC	CASSIARRGGANYGYTF
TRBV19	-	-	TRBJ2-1	TGTGCCAGTACGGGACTCAACTACAATGAGCAGTTCTTC	CASTGLNYNEQFF
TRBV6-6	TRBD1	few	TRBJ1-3	TGTGCCAGCAGTCCTTCCGGGACAGCAAGAAACACCATATATTTT	CASSPSGTARNTIYF